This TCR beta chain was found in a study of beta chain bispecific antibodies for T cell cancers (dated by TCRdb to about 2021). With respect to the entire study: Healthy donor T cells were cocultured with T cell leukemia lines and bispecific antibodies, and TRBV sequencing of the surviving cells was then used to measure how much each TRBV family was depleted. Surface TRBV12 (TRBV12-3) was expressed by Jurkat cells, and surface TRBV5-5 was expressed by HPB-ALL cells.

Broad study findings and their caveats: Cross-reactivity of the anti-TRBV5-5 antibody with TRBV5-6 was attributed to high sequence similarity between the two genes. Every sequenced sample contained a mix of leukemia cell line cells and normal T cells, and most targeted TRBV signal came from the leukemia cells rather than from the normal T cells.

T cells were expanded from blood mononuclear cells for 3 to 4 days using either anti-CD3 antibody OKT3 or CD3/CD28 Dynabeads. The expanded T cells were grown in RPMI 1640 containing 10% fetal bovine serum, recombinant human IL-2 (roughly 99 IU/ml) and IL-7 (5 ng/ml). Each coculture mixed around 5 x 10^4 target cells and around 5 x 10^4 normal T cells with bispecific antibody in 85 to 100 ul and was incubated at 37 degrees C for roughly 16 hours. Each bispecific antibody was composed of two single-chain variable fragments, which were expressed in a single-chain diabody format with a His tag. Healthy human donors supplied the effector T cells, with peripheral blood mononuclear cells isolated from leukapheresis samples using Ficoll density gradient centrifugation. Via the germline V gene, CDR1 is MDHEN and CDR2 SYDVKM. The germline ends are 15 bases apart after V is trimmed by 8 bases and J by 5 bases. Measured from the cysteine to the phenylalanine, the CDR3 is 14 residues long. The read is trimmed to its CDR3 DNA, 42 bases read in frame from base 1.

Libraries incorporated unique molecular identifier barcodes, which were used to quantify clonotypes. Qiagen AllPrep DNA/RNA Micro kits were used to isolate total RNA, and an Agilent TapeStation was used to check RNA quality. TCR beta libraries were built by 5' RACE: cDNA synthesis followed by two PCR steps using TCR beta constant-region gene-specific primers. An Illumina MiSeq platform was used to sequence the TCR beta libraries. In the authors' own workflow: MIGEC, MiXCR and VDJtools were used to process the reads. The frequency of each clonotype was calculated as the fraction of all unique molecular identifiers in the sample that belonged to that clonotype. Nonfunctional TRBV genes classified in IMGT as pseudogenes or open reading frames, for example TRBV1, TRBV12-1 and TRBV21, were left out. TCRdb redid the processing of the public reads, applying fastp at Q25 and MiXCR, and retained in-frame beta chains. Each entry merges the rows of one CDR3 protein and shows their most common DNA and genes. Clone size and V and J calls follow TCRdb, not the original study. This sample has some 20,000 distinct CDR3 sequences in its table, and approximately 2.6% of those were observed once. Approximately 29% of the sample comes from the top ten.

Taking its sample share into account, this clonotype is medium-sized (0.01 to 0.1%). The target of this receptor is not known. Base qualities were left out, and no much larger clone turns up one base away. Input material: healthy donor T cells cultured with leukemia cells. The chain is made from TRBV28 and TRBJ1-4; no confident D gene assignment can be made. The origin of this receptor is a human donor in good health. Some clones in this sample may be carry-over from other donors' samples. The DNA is TGTGCCAGCGATCCGGGATCCGACAATGAAAAACTGTTTTTT. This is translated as CASDPGSDNEKLFF.